One T cell receptor (beta chain) is described in this entry. The antigen remains undetermined. This may arise from a read error, as a much more abundant clone is one base away. The entry originates in a study of OX40 agonist ivuxolimab in advanced cancers. Study-wide context: Partial responses were recorded for three patients, including one with hepatocellular carcinoma and two with cutaneous melanoma. Study observations and caveats: Antigen targets of the expanded peripheral T cells went undetermined. Nonresponders, in some cases, also had low normalized T-cell clonal expansion. Expanded clones were, on average, more numerous in CD8+ T cells than in CD4+.

CDR3 length equals 12 residues. The V gene lost 6 bases and the J gene lost 6 bases, with 9 bases spanning the gap. The germline V gene encodes CDR1 MDHEN and CDR2 SYDVKM. TCRdb's copy holds only in-frame clones and misses some; the assay was immunoSEQ multiplex PCR. This table holds around 12,000 clones, around 80% found once. Here the sequenced sample was CD4+ or CD8+ T cells sorted from blood, taken in a trial of the OX40 agonist ivuxolimab. The V gene is TRBV28, the J gene TRBJ1-3; maybe TRBD1 (6 bases). This receptor was taken from an adult with an advanced solid tumor such as melanoma, head and neck, liver or kidney cancer. CDR3 in amino acids: CASRRGENTIYF. In DNA, the CDR3 is TGTGCCAGCAGAAGGGGGGAAAACACCATATATTTT.